The clone carrying this T cell receptor (beta chain) was recorded a few times. Its target is not known. TCRdb reanalysed the reads using MiXCR and keeps one entry per CDR3 protein. The sample shows 300,000 to 400,000 distinct CDR3 sequences, 8% to 10% of them seen only once. This record comes from a study of T cell repertoires in cytomegalovirus infection. Study-wide background: It can be stated that public TCR beta signatures indicated CMV infection as well as a matching HLA type.

The V gene lost 1 base and the J gene lost 10 bases, with 14 bases spanning the gap. The CDR3 runs to 15 residues. The germline V gene encodes CDR1 SNHLY and CDR2 FYNNEI. General study points: CMV-specific HLA-C-restricted TCR beta clonotypes dominated the ex vivo response.

The clonotype originates from a human donor in good health (CMV status not recorded). Some clones in this sample may be carry-over from other donors' samples. Material for sequencing was PBMCs. The chain uses TRBV2 and TRBJ1-6; D is perhaps TRBD1 (5 bases). The CDR3 protein is CASSEGVQGGSPLHF. The CDR3 DNA sequence: TGTGCCAGCAGTGAAGGAGTCCAGGGAGGGTCACCCCTCCACTTT.